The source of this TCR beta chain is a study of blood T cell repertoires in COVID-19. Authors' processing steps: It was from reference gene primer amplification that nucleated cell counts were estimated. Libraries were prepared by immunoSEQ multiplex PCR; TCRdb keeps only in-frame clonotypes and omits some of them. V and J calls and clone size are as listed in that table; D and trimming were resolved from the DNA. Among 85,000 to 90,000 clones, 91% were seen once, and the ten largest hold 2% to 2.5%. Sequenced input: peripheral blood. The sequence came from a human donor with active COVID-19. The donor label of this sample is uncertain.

Written as DNA, the CDR3 is TGTGCCAGCGGGAACAGGGGGACCAACTATGGCTACACCTTC. This sequence encodes CASGNRGTNYGYTF. The chain recombines TRBV6-5 with TRBJ1-2, with 8 bases identical to TRBD1. V lost 8 bases and J lost 2; bases outside the gene matches: 7. Germline CDR1 MNHEY, CDR2 SVGAGI. This CDR3 contains 14 residues.